This T cell receptor beta chain was recovered during a study of response to subunit inactivated influenza vaccine listed by TCRdb under 2018. Some background on the complete study: The study used deep quantitative T cell receptor repertoire profiling to track responses to a trivalent subunit inactivated influenza vaccine.

For this clonotype: Its antigen has not been determined. No much larger clone exists at a distance of one base, and base qualities are not known.

On the study overall, not on this receptor specifically: The authors suggested that each seasonal influenza vaccination may recruit only a limited number of new T cells.

Clipping removes 1 base from V and 4 bases from J, with 6 as the unmatched junction base count. CDR1 and CDR2 were assigned from the germline V gene as SGHAT and FQNNGV. The CDR3 goes from the cysteine to the phenylalanine over 18 residues. The entry retains the CDR3 DNA only, 54 bases that are in frame from base 1. Receptors were amplified or captured by RT-PCR. Data came from an Illumina HiSeq 2500. The raw public reads went through TCRdb reprocessing: fastp at Q25, MiXCR clone calling, in-frame beta chains kept. Rows matching on CDR3 protein sequence are summarized as one entry with the most common DNA and genes. Here the sample has 650,000 to 800,000 distinct CDR3 sequences; more than 11% occur a single time. 6.5% to 8.5% of the sample goes to the ten largest clones.

The rearranged segments are TRBV11-2 and TRBJ2-1; the central 14 bases match TRBD2. This clonotype was sampled from a middle-aged man who received an inactivated influenza vaccine. Donor details come from another sample of the same person, matched by shared clones. Source: PBMCs from blood, taken 14 days before vaccination. For the CDR3, the sequence is CASSLGPRTSGGYNEQFF. The sequence in DNA is TGTGCCAGCAGCTTAGGACCCCGGACTAGCGGGGGGTACAATGAGCAGTTCTTC.